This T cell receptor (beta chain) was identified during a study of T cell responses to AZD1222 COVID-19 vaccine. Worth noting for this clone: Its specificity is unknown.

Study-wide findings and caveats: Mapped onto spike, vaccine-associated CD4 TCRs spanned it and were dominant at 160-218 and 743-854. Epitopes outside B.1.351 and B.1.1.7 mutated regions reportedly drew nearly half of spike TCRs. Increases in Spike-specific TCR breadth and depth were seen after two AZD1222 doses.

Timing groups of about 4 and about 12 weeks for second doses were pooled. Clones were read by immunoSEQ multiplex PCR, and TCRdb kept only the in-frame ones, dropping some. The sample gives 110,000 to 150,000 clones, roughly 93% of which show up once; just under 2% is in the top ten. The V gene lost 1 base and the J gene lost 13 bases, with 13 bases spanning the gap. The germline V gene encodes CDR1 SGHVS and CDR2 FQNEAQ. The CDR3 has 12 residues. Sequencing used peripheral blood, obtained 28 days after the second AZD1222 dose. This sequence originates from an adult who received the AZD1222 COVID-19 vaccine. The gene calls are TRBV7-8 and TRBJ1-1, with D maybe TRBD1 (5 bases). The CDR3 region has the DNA TGTGCCAGCAGCTTAGTGGACACGGCGGTTTTCTTT. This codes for CASSLVDTAVFF.